This T cell receptor beta chain is from a study of cytomegalovirus exposure and HLA in healthy donors. On the study more broadly: A later analysis reported the same platform for the approximately 110 validation repertoires and the 666 first-cohort repertoires.

The study's findings and limits: A list of approximately 150 TCR beta chains associated with cytomegalovirus was given.

Note on this clone: Its antigen is not identified.

The method was immunoSEQ multiplex PCR; TCRdb's version includes in-frame clones alone and lacks a portion of them. This table holds more than 85,000 clones, roughly nine tenths found once. This CDR3 is 16 amino acids long. The V end was cut by 3 bases, the J end by 3 bases, with 18 bases between. Germline V gene lookup returns CDR1 KGHSH and CDR2 LQKENI. The donors were members of the validation cohort comprising over a hundred subjects, separate from the roughly 640-subject first cohort. The sequence was collected from a woman under 30 in good health and CMV-seronegative. Sample: PBMCs. The chain employs TRBV18 and TRBJ2-7; D might be TRBD1 (6 bases). CDR3 sequence reads: CASSPRDRPADYEQYF. The CDR3 coding sequence is TGTGCCAGCTCACCCCGAGACAGGCCGGCGGACTACGAGCAGTACTTC.